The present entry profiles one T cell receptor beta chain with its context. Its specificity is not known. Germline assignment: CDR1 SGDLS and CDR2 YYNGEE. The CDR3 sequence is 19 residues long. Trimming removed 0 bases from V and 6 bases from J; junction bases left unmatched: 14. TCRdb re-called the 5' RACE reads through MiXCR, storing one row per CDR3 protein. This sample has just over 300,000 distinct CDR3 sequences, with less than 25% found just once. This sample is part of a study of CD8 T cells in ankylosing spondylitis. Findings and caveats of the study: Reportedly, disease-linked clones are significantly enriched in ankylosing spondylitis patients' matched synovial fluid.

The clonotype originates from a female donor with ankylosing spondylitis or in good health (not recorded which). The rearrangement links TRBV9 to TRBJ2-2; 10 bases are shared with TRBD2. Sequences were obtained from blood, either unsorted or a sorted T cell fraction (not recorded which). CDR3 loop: CASSVDDRARLAGSGELFF. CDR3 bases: TGTGCCAGCAGCGTAGATGATCGAGCCCGACTAGCGGGTTCCGGGGAGCTGTTTTTT.